What follows are 24 T cell receptor beta chains derived from one specimen sequenced in a study of blood T cell repertoires in COVID-19. The protocol was immunoSEQ multiplex PCR, while the TCRdb copy is restricted to in-frame clones and leaves out a portion. The sample lists over 130,000 clones, over 65% seen once, with 3.5% to 5% in the top ten. The material sequenced was peripheral blood. All receptors come from an elderly woman with active or convalescent COVID-19.

The chain employs TRBV20-1 and TRBJ2-3; 8 nucleotides match TRBD1. This CDR3 has 14 amino acids. CDR1 DFQATT and CDR2 SNEGSKA come from the germline V gene (reference sequence). The J segment lost 3 bases and the V segment lost 3 bases, leaving 5 bases of the junction unmatched. Written as DNA, the CDR3 is TGCAGTGCTAGTTCCAGGGGGCAGACAGATACGCAGTATTTT. This translates into CSASSRGQTDTQYF.

The chain recombines TRBV18 with TRBJ2-1, with TRBD1 as a possible D gene (6 bases). Trimming removed 0 bases from V and 7 bases from J, with 16 bases in between. The germline gives CDR1 KGHSH, CDR2 LQKENI. This CDR3 has 16 amino acids. As DNA, the CDR3 is TGTGCCAGCTCACCACCGAAGGGGGTTAACGGGAATGAGCAGTTCTTC. Amino acid sequence: CASSPPKGVNGNEQFF.

V gene TRBV11-2 combines with J gene TRBJ1-1, with D tentatively TRBD1 (6 bases). Deletions cut 2 bases from V and 0 bases from J, with 22 bases between. This CDR3 comprises 19 residues. The germline gives CDR1 SGHAT, CDR2 FQNNGV. The CDR3 coding sequence is TGTGCCAGCAGCTTATCATTACAGGGAAGAGGCCATGTGAACACTGAAGCTTTCTTT. Translated, it gives CASSLSLQGRGHVNTEAFF.

This sequence joins TRBV2 and TRBJ2-3; 8 nucleotides line up with TRBD2. The CDR3 totals 13 residues. Germline V CDR1 and CDR2: SNHLY, FYNNEI. J gave up 12 bases and V 1 base, and 6 bases lay outside the gene matches. CDR3 in DNA: TGTGCCAGCAGTGAAGTTGTACGGGGGGGACAGTATTTT. This gives the protein CASSEVVRGGQYF.

Turning to this clone: Germline is not matched at one junction end, which may reflect a read error. The chain combines TRBV7-8 with TRBJ1-2, with D hard to call. Germline loops: CDR1 SGHVS, CDR2 FQNEAQ. The CDR3 spans 12 residues. The CDR3 coding sequence is TGTGCCAGCAGCTTAGCTTCGGAGCAAAGAGACTTC. Its translation is CASSLASEQRDF. The variable domain in full, completed from reference TRBV7-8 and TRBJ1-2, reads GAGVSQSPRYKVAKRGQDVALRCDPISGHVSLFWYQQALGQGPEFLTYFQNEAQLDKSGLPSDRFFAERPEGSVSTLKIQRTQQEDSAVYLCASSLASEQRDFGSGTRLTVV.

Comments on this clone: The identical CDR3 is also encoded by other nucleotide sequences in the sample. This sequence joins TRBV28 and TRBJ1-2; D unresolved. The CDR3 consists of 12 residues. V lost 1 base, J lost 8 bases, and 8 bases lay in between. The germline gives CDR1 MDHEN, CDR2 SYDVKM. The CDR3 is CASSLSGGGYTF. The CDR3, as DNA: TGTGCCAGCAGTTTATCAGGTGGAGGCTACACCTTC.

V is TRBV7-3 and J is TRBJ2-1; the match to TRBD2 covers 11 bases. This CDR3 contains 16 residues. The V gene end was trimmed by 4 bases and the J gene end by 4 bases; junction bases not matched to a gene: 6. From germline, CDR1 is SGHTA and CDR2 FQGTGA. CDR3 sequence (DNA): TGTGCCAGCAGCTATACTAGCGGGGGCCCATACAATGAGCAGTTCTTC. Translated: CASSYTSGGPYNEQFF.

The chain links TRBV27 to TRBJ2-3, with D possibly TRBD1 on 5 matching bases. With 8 bases removed from V and 10 bases from J, the gap between germline ends came to 19 bases. The CDR3 has 13 residues. Germline V gives CDR1 MNHEY, CDR2 SMNVEV (reference sequence). The CDR3 DNA reads as TGTGCCAGCGGCAAACCCCAGGGTTTAGCGCAGTATTTT. Protein sequence: CASGKPQGLAQYF.

There are a few counts of this clone. This sequence joins TRBV6-5 and TRBJ1-2; TRBD1 might be the D (6 bases). Germline V lookup: CDR1 MNHEY, CDR2 SVGAGI. The CDR3 contains 13 residues. The V and J ends lost 7 bases and 8 bases respectively, with 17 bases between them. DNA of the CDR3: TGTGCCAGCAACGGGGGGGCCGGGAAAGGCTACACCTTC. This encodes CASNGGAGKGYTF.

The chain links TRBV6-2 or TRBV6-3 to TRBJ2-7; 7 bases agree with TRBD1. Germline V gene sequence: CDR1 MNHEY, CDR2 SVGEGT. The CDR3 has 14 amino acids. Trimming removed 6 bases from V and 2 bases from J; junction bases left unmatched: 7. CDR3 amino acids: CASSRLTGPYEQYF. CDR3 sequence (DNA): TGTGCCAGCAGCCGCCTGACAGGGCCCTACGAGCAGTACTTC.

CDR3: CASSAPGLAGGPGETQYF. Written as DNA, the CDR3 is TGTGCCAGCAGTGCCCCGGGACTAGCGGGGGGGCCAGGAGAGACCCAGTACTTC. V gene TRBV6-2 or TRBV6-3 combines with J gene TRBJ2-5; TRBD2 agrees at 16 bases. The CDR3 length is 18 residues. V lost 5 bases, J lost 4 bases, and 10 bases stayed unmatched. The germline gives CDR1 MNHEY, CDR2 SVGEGT.

This clone was seen only a few times. The chain links TRBV30 to TRBJ1-5; D remains ambiguous. The V gene lost 0 bases and the J gene lost 3 bases, with 6 bases spanning the gap. The length of the CDR3 is 13 residues. In germline, CDR1 is GTSNPN, CDR2 SVGIG (reference sequence). The CDR3 nucleotides are TGTGCCTGGAGTGTACAGAACAATCAGCCCCAGCATTTT. Encoded protein: CAWSVQNNQPQHF. The full variable domain, in which reference TRBV30 and TRBJ1-5 provide the parts outside the CDR3, is SQTIHQWPATLVQPVGSPLSLECTVEGTSNPNLYWYRQAAGRGLQLLFYSVGIGQISSEVPQNLSASRPQDRQFILSSKKLLLSDSGFYLCAWSVQNNQPQHFGDGTRLSIL.

This clone came up a few times. The J gene is TRBJ1-6, the V gene TRBV27, with a tentative D call TRBD1 (6 bases). The ends were cut back, 8 bases at V and 14 bases at J, with 19 bases in the middle. CDR1 and CDR2 from the germline V gene are MNHEY and SMNVEV (reference sequence). CDR3 length equals 13 residues. In nucleotides, the CDR3 is TGTGCCAGCCAGACAGGCAATTCTGTATCCCTCCACTTT. As protein: CASQTGNSVSLHF.

The V and J genes are TRBV12-3 or TRBV12-4 and TRBJ1-5; D is unresolved. CDR3 length: 13 amino acids. V was shortened by 5 bases and J by 1 base, with 6 bases between the two germline ends. CDR3 in DNA: TGTGCCAGCAGTCCCAGGAGCAATCAGCCCCAGCATTTT. Protein product: CASSPRSNQPQHF.

This clone was counted a few times. The chain employs TRBV5-1 and TRBJ1-2; unclear D gene. The V gene's germline CDR1 is SGHRS and CDR2 YFSETQ. The V gene lost 2 bases and the J gene lost 5 bases, with 13 bases spanning the gap. CDR3 size: 14 residues. The CDR3 reads CASSFMEGGYGYTF. CDR3 in DNA: TGCGCCAGCAGCTTTATGGAAGGAGGGTATGGCTACACCTTC.

The V call is TRBV19, the J call TRBJ1-6; possibly TRBD1 for D (5 bases). The CDR3 runs to 12 residues. Trimming removed 5 bases from V and 9 bases from J, with 8 bases in between. The V gene's germline CDR1 is LNHDA and CDR2 SQIVND (reference sequence). Here the CDR3 DNA reads TGTGCCAGTAGTGTCGGGGGTTCACCCCTCCACTTT. Amino acid sequence: CASSVGGSPLHF.

The rearrangement joins TRBV29-1 to TRBJ2-5; D remains unclear. Germline loops: CDR1 SQVTM, CDR2 ANQGSEA. The CDR3 spans 15 residues. V shed 7 bases and J shed 1 base, with 19 bases lying between them. Here the CDR3 DNA reads TGCAGCGCATGGCCTCGTGGAGCCCTCCAAGAGACCCAGTACTTC. This gives the protein CSAWPRGALQETQYF.

The chain carries TRBV13 and TRBJ1-3; 10 bases match TRBD1. The V gene end was trimmed by 5 bases and the J gene end by 0 bases; junction bases not matched to a gene: 13. The CDR3 extends over 19 amino acids. From germline, CDR1 is PRHDT and CDR2 FYEKMQ (reference sequence). This CDR3 reads CASSPYRDRGVNSGNTIYF. The CDR3 nucleotides are TGTGCCAGCAGCCCGTACCGGGACAGGGGCGTAAACTCTGGAAACACCATATATTTT.

CDR3 sequence: CASSGIRGGGTGELFF. DNA of the CDR3: TGTGCCAGCAGCGGGATCAGGGGAGGGGGGACCGGGGAGCTGTTTTTT. V gene TRBV21-1 combines with J gene TRBJ2-2; the table's D call TRBD2 went unverified against the DNA. TRBV21-1 constitutes a pseudogene. This CDR3 region has 16 residues.

The rearrangement uses TRBV16 and TRBJ1-3; no definite D call. The ends were cut back, 0 bases at V and 0 bases at J, with 9 bases in the middle. The germline CDR1 and CDR2 sequences are KGHSY and FQNENV. This CDR3 has 16 residues. The CDR3 protein is CASSQSPGYSGNTIYF. Here the CDR3 DNA reads TGTGCCAGCAGCCAATCTCCGGGGTACTCTGGAAACACCATATATTTT.

This chain uses TRBV7-3 with TRBJ1-6; 7 bases are a match to TRBD1. This CDR3 region has 14 residues. J gave up 9 bases and V 6 bases, and 8 bases lay outside the gene matches. The V gene's germline CDR1 is SGHTA and CDR2 FQGTGA. The DNA for the CDR3 is TGTGCCAGCAGAGTGGGGACAGAGAGTTCACCCCTCCACTTT. Translated, it gives CASRVGTESSPLHF.

The chain combines TRBV4-1 with TRBJ2-3, with a possible D match to TRBD2 (5 bases). Germline V gives CDR1 MGHRA, CDR2 YSYEKL. The CDR3 has 16 amino acids. Trimming cost V 4 bases and J 4 bases, with 18 bases left between them. CDR3 in amino acids: CASSRTGRSRADTQYF. For the CDR3, the DNA is TGCGCCAGCAGCCGGACTGGGAGATCGAGGGCAGATACGCAGTATTTT.

This sequence joins TRBV18 and TRBJ1-5; D is unresolved. V was pared by 3 bases and J by 6 bases, with 6 bases between. The CDR3 loop spans 12 amino acids. CDR1 and CDR2 (germline): KGHSH, LQKENI. CDR3: CASSPSGQPQHF. The CDR3 DNA is TGTGCCAGCTCACCGAGTGGTCAGCCCCAGCATTTT.

This chain joins TRBV7-8 and TRBJ2-5; 8 bases map to TRBD1. Germline-derived CDR1 and CDR2 are SGHVS and FQNEAQ. This CDR3 has 15 residues. V lost 5 bases and J lost 4; bases outside the gene matches: 9. The CDR3 DNA reads as TGTGCCAGCAGCCCCGACAGGGGCGGAGGAGAGACCCAGTACTTC. Its protein product is CASSPDRGGGETQYF.